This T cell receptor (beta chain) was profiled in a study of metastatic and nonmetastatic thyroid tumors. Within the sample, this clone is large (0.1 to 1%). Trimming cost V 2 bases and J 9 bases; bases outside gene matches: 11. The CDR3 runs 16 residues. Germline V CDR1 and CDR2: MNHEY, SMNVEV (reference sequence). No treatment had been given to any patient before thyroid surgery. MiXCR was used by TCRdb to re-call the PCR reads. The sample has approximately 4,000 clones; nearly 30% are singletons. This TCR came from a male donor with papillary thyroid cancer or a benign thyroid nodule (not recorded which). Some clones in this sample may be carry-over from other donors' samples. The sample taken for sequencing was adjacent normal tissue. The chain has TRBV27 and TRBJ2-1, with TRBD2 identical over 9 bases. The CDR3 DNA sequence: TGTGCCAGCAGTTTAACTCTAGCGGGAATTGGTGGTGAGCAGTTCTTC. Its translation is CASSLTLAGIGGEQFF.